The 17 T cell receptor beta chains in this list originate from one sample, sequenced in a study of T cell responses to AZD1222 COVID-19 vaccine. Assay: immunoSEQ multiplex PCR; the TCRdb copy retains only in-frame clones and omits some. This sample has 150,000 to 200,000 clones, with over 80% found just once. The material was peripheral blood, obtained on day 0 of AZD1222 vaccination. The receptors come from an adult in good health.

This chain connects TRBV5-4 to TRBJ2-7; D may be TRBD2 (6 bases). Germline V gene lookup returns CDR1 SGHNT and CDR2 YYREEE (reference sequence). The length of the CDR3 is 15 residues. The germline V and J ends were trimmed by 4 bases and 4 bases, with 18 bases remaining between them. The CDR3 DNA is TGTGCCAGCAGCCGAGGGACTCTCACGAAATACGAGCAGTACTTC. This encodes CASSRGTLTKYEQYF.

The gene calls are TRBV27 and TRBJ1-2; 7 bases map to TRBD1. The germline gives CDR1 MNHEY, CDR2 SMNVEV (reference sequence). The CDR3 consists of 15 residues. V was clipped by 2 bases and J by 7 bases; unmatched bases: 10. CDR3 loop: CASSLGPRGLGGYTF. The CDR3 nucleotides read TGTGCCAGCAGTTTAGGCCCAAGGGGGCTGGGTGGCTACACCTTC.

The V and J genes are TRBV10-3 and TRBJ1-1, with TRBD1 matching 9 bases. Trimming removed 1 base from V and 4 bases from J; junction bases left unmatched: 4. Germline V CDR1 and CDR2: ENHRY, SYGVKD. This CDR3 is 15 amino acids long. CDR3 sequence reads: CAISEFDRGTTEAFF. In DNA form, the CDR3 reads TGTGCCATCAGTGAGTTTGACAGGGGGACCACTGAAGCTTTCTTT.

V is TRBV7-2 and J is TRBJ1-2; D gene unclear. V dropped 3 bases and J dropped 8 bases, with 10 bases sitting between them. The CDR3 is 12 amino acids. Per the germline V gene, CDR1 is SGHTA and CDR2 is FQGNSA. CDR3 region: CASSLIVGGYTF. In nucleotides, the CDR3 is TGTGCCAGCAGCTTGATAGTAGGAGGCTACACCTTC.

The chain carries TRBV7-9 and TRBJ1-4; maybe TRBD1 (5 bases). The CDR3 is made up of 15 amino acids. Trimming took 5 bases from V and 5 from J, leaving 15 bases between them. Per germline, CDR1 SEHNR and CDR2 FQNEAQ (reference sequence). For the CDR3, the DNA is TGTGCCAGCAGCCGTGACAGAGCAGTGAATGAAAAACTGTTTTTT. It is translated as CASSRDRAVNEKLFF. Full variable domain (rest looked up from reference TRBV7-9 and TRBJ1-4): DTGVSQNPRHKITKRGQNVTFRCDPISEHNRLYWYRQTLGQGPEFLTYFQNEAQLEKSRLLSDRFSAERPKGSFSTLEIQRTEQGDSAMYLCASSRDRAVNEKLFFGSGTQLSVL.

This clone is deemed medium-sized (0.01 to 0.1%). The chain joins TRBV9 to TRBJ2-1; D possibly matches TRBD1 or TRBD2 (5 bases each). CDR1 is SGDLS and CDR2 is YYNGEE in the germline V gene. The length of the CDR3 is 15 residues. The V end lost 5 bases, the J end lost 4 bases, and 16 bases lay between the germline ends. CDR3 region: CASSITGTRYNEQFF. The CDR3 nucleotides are TGTGCCAGCAGTATTACCGGGACGAGATACAATGAGCAGTTCTTC.

The chain employs TRBV6-2 or TRBV6-3 and TRBJ1-5, with 9 bases aligning to TRBD1. In germline, CDR1 is MNHEY, CDR2 SVGEGT. Trimming took 6 bases from V and 2 from J; bases not matched to a gene: 5. CDR3 size: 15 residues. CDR3 amino acids: CASSPTGGGNQPQHF. CDR3 bases: TGTGCCAGCAGCCCGACAGGGGGGGGCAATCAGCCCCAGCATTTT.

The chain couples TRBV6-5 to TRBJ2-1, with D possibly matching TRBD1 (6 bases). Deletions cut 6 bases from V and 8 bases from J, with 20 bases between. CDR3 length: 15 amino acids. Germline-derived CDR1 and CDR2 are MNHEY and SVGAGI. This CDR3 reads CASRWRTAKIYEQFF. The CDR3 nucleotides read TGTGCCAGCAGGTGGAGGACAGCTAAAATATATGAGCAGTTCTTC.

V gene TRBV7-6 combines with J gene TRBJ2-1; a possible D gene is TRBD2 (6 bases). In germline, CDR1 is SGHVS, CDR2 FNYEAQ. The CDR3 is made up of 16 amino acids. V was clipped by 0 bases and J by 5 bases, with 14 bases between them. DNA for the CDR3: TGTGCCAGCAGCTTAGCGCCCAGCGGGCGAAACAATGAGCAGTTCTTC. Translated: CASSLAPSGRNNEQFF.

This clone turned up a few times. The V and J genes are TRBV5-4 and TRBJ2-5; 9 nucleotides align to TRBD2. Germline V CDR1 and CDR2: SGHNT, YYREEE (reference sequence). Trimming removed 2 bases from V and 7 bases from J; junction bases left unmatched: 9. The CDR3 runs 15 residues. The CDR3, as DNA: TGTGCCAGCAGCTTTGGCGGGAGGGCCGGGGTGACCCAGTACTTC. Translation: CASSFGGRAGVTQYF.

The chain links TRBV10-1 to TRBJ1-1; 11 nucleotides align to TRBD1. The trim removed 6 bases at V and 4 bases at J, leaving 4 bases unmatched. Germline values: CDR1 WNHNN, CDR2 SYGVQD (reference sequence). The CDR3 contains 14 residues. The CDR3 nucleotides read TGCGCCAGCAGGCCGGGACAGGGGGGCACTGAAGCTTTCTTT. This sequence encodes CASRPGQGGTEAFF.

J is TRBJ1-2 and V is TRBV29-1, with D unresolved. Trimming removed 5 bases from V and 2 bases from J, with 9 bases in between. Germline CDR1 and CDR2: SQVTM and ANQGSEA. The CDR3 totals 12 residues. CDR3: CSVLPENYGYTF. CDR3 nucleotides: TGCAGCGTTCTCCCGGAAAACTATGGCTACACCTTC.

The V call is TRBV7-9, the J call TRBJ1-5; TRBD1 agrees at 9 bases. The CDR3 runs 17 residues. V lost 4 bases to trimming and J lost 5 bases; unmatched junction nucleotides: 12. Germline loops: CDR1 SEHNR, CDR2 FQNEAQ (reference sequence). For the CDR3, the DNA is TGTGCCAGCAGCTCAGCGCATAGCGGACAGGGGTATCAGCCCCAGCATTTT. Translation: CASSSAHSGQGYQPQHF.

The chain couples TRBV28 to TRBJ2-7; 7 nucleotides agree with TRBD1. V dropped 6 bases and J dropped 6; count of bases not matched to a gene: 5. CDR1 is MDHEN, CDR2 SYDVKM, per germline. CDR3 length: 12 residues. The CDR3 reads CASSLDRAEQYV. As DNA, the CDR3 is TGTGCCAGCAGCCTAGACAGGGCCGAGCAGTACGTC.

The chain recombines TRBV4-1 with TRBJ1-5, with a weak D call TRBD1 (6 bases). The CDR3 has 15 residues. The V and J ends lost 1 base and 6 bases respectively, with 13 bases between them. Germline lookup yields CDR1 MGHRA and CDR2 YSYEKL. Here the CDR3 DNA reads TGCGCCAGCAGCCAAGTGGCACAGGGAATTCAGCCCCAGCATTTT. It specifies CASSQVAQGIQPQHF.

This chain joins TRBV28 and TRBJ1-1, with 7 positions matching TRBD1. The length of the CDR3 is 14 residues. J was trimmed by 0 bases and V by 7 bases; bases with no gene match: 5. CDR1 is MDHEN, CDR2 SYDVKM, per germline. The CDR3 reads CASTETGMNTEAFF. In nucleotides, the CDR3 is TGTGCCAGCACCGAGACAGGGATGAACACTGAAGCTTTCTTT.

The chain couples TRBV5-1 to TRBJ2-7, with 7 nucleotides matching TRBD1. Trimming at V came to 0 bases and at J to 11 bases, leaving 11 bases not matched to a gene. Germline V CDR1 and CDR2: SGHRS, YFSETQ. The CDR3 extends over 14 amino acids. CDR3 sequence (DNA): TGCGCCAGCAGCTTGGGCGGACAGGTCTCGGACAAGTACTTC. Translated: CASSLGGQVSDKYF.